This record concerns one T cell receptor beta chain sequence. Its specificity is unknown. This sample also contains other DNA sequences that code for the same CDR3. The germline V gene has CDR1 GTSNPN and CDR2 SVGIG (reference sequence). The CDR3 is 15 residues long. Deletions cut 2 bases from V and 2 bases from J, with 15 bases between. The investigators split CD4+ cells into a CD45RA+ naive subset and a CD45RA-negative memory subset. Replicate PCRs from sorted subsets contained around 200 ng DNA, which is some 30,000 T cell genomes. Assay used: immunoSEQ multiplex PCR; TCRdb lists only in-frame clones, some missing. This sample has over a million clones, with around 82% found just once. This specimen belongs to a study of shared clonotypes between healthy human individuals. Study-level points and caveats: Naive CD4 clonotypes were shared across a handful of donors at about 5.3%. When compared with the clonotypes that were shared by all four sorted-subset donors, the non-shared clonotypes turned out to have lower generation probabilities.

Sequencing was done on a sample of memory CD4+ T cells from PBMCs. Subset indicated: CD45RA-negative fraction. The origin of this receptor is a man between 18 and 35 years old in good health. Some clones in this sample may be carry-over from other donors' samples. V and J are TRBV30 and TRBJ2-5; D unclear. The CDR3 protein is CAWSQLVGYQETQYF. DNA for the CDR3: TGTGCCTGGAGTCAATTAGTGGGGTATCAAGAGACCCAGTACTTC.